This T cell receptor (beta chain) was recovered during a study of blood T cells in healthy people across ages. Study results and caveats: Long-lived donors carried more naive CD4+ cells and greater diversity than aged donors.

Each sample yielded at least 5.5 micrograms of PBMC total RNA. Comment on this clonotype: Its matching antigen is unknown.

A second roughly 6 to 11 cycle PCR used barcoded and J-beta primers. Sequencing recovered at least 3 million CDR3-containing paired-end reads from each sample. Each CDR3 protein is one row after TCRdb ran MiXCR on the 5' RACE reads. Of about 970,000 distinct CDR3 sequences in the sample, roughly half were seen once. The germline V gene has CDR1 MNHEY and CDR2 SVGAGI. The CDR3 totals 16 residues. V trimming: 4 bases; J trimming: 0 bases; junction bases outside the gene matches: 5. This TCR was sampled from a woman between 55 and 75 years old in good health. The chain joins TRBV6-5 to TRBJ2-4; TRBD1 matches 8 bases. Sequencing was done on a sample of blood. The CDR3 protein is CASSSDRGLAKNIQYF. As DNA, the CDR3 is TGTGCCAGCAGTTCAGACAGGGGATTAGCCAAAAACATTCAGTACTTC.